This entry lists 30 T cell receptor beta chains sequenced from one sample in a study of OX40 agonist ivuxolimab in advanced cancers. Measured with immunoSEQ multiplex PCR; TCRdb has only the in-frame clones, and not every one. The data hold roughly 60,000 clones, with 65% to 85% observed a single time. The sample in question was CD4+ or CD8+ T cells sorted from blood, obtained in a trial of the OX40 agonist ivuxolimab. These receptors all stem from an adult with an advanced solid tumor such as melanoma, head and neck, liver or kidney cancer.

The chain links TRBV5-1 to TRBJ2-2; a possible D gene is TRBD1 (6 bases). V lost 6 bases to trimming and J lost 7 bases, with 19 bases between them. Germline-derived CDR1 and CDR2 are SGHRS and YFSETQ. This CDR3 spans 15 amino acids. This CDR3 is CASTKDDRMNGELFF. Written as DNA, the CDR3 is TGCGCCAGCACCAAAGACGACAGGATGAACGGGGAGCTGTTTTTT. The full variable domain, in which reference TRBV5-1 and TRBJ2-2 provide the parts outside the CDR3, is KAGVTQTPRYLIKTRGQQVTLSCSPISGHRSVSWYQQTPGQGLQFLFEYFSETQRNKGNFPGRFSGRQFSNSRSEMNVSTLELGDSALYLCASTKDDRMNGELFFGEGSRLTVL.

The V and J genes are TRBV7-2 and TRBJ1-3, with D tentatively TRBD1 (5 bases). This CDR3 is built from 16 residues. Trimming stripped 0 bases from V and 0 bases from J, with 9 bases between. Germline values: CDR1 SGHTA, CDR2 FQGNSA. DNA for the CDR3: TGTGCCAGCAGCTTAGCAGCAGGGAGCTCTGGAAACACCATATATTTT. Its translation is CASSLAAGSSGNTIYF.

This sequence joins TRBV2 and TRBJ1-1; the D gene is possibly TRBD1 (6 bases). CDR1 SNHLY and CDR2 FYNNEI come from the germline V gene. Trimming took 5 bases from V and 7 from J, leaving 17 bases between them. The CDR3 has 14 amino acids. The CDR3 here is CASSIPGGLVEAFF. The CDR3 region has the DNA TGTGCCAGCAGTATTCCCGGGGGGCTCGTTGAAGCTTTCTTT.

CDR3: CASSLRSLNTEAFF. CDR3 DNA: TGTGCCAGCTCACTGCGAAGTCTGAACACTGAAGCTTTCTTT. This sequence joins TRBV18 and TRBJ1-1; D remains ambiguous. The CDR3 spans 14 residues. Germline CDR1 KGHSH, CDR2 LQKENI. The V gene lost 4 bases and the J gene lost 0 bases, with 9 bases spanning the gap.

This clone occurred a few times. The V call is TRBV27, the J call TRBJ2-7, with 7 bases fitting TRBD2. Germline V CDR1 and CDR2: MNHEY, SMNVEV (reference sequence). Trimming removed 4 bases from V and 4 bases from J; junction bases left unmatched: 4. The CDR3 loop spans 13 amino acids. The CDR3 region is CASSSGGGYEQYF. CDR3 DNA sequence: TGTGCCAGCAGTTCTGGCGGGGGTTACGAGCAGTACTTC.

This rearrangement joins TRBV19 to TRBJ1-5; 7 bases agree with TRBD1. CDR1 LNHDA and CDR2 SQIVND come from the germline V gene (reference sequence). This CDR3 is built from 15 residues. V was pared by 7 bases and J by 2 bases, with 8 bases of the junction left unmatched. CDR3 coding DNA: TGTGCCAGTAATGAACAGGGGTCGGGCAATCAGCCCCAGCATTTT. Its translation is CASNEQGSGNQPQHF.

V gene TRBV2 combines with J gene TRBJ1-1; D not certain. The CDR3 covers 14 residues. Per germline, CDR1 SNHLY and CDR2 FYNNEI. The V and J ends lost 6 bases and 1 base respectively, with 12 bases between them. DNA for the CDR3: TGTGCCAGCAGAATTCGGACGGCGAACACTGAAGCTTTCTTT. Encoded protein: CASRIRTANTEAFF.

The V call is TRBV6-1, the J call TRBJ1-5, with 7 nucleotides matching TRBD1. From germline, CDR1 is MNHNS and CDR2 SASEGT. This CDR3 has 13 residues. Unmatched junction bases numbered 4, after V lost 7 bases and J lost 4 bases. The CDR3: CASIRQGNQPQHF. For the CDR3, the DNA is TGTGCCAGCATCAGACAGGGTAATCAGCCCCAGCATTTT.

This chain joins TRBV18 and TRBJ2-3; D may be TRBD1 (6 bases). The CDR3 is 16 amino acids. The V gene's germline CDR1 is KGHSH and CDR2 LQKENI. The V and J ends lost 3 bases and 2 bases respectively, with 15 bases between them. CDR3 amino acids: CASSPGPGQSTDTQYF. In DNA, the CDR3 is TGTGCCAGCTCACCCGGACCGGGACAATCCACAGATACGCAGTATTTT.

This clone has only a few counts. The chain recombines TRBV19 with TRBJ2-1; D remains unclear. The germline V gene has CDR1 LNHDA and CDR2 SQIVND (reference sequence). V was shortened by 5 bases and J by 8 bases, with 13 bases between the two germline ends. The CDR3 spans 13 residues. The CDR3 nucleotides read TGTGCCAGTAGTCCCCAATGGGTGGATGAGCAGTTCTTC. The encoded protein is CASSPQWVDEQFF.

The rearrangement joins TRBV25-1 to TRBJ2-7; D possibly uses TRBD1 or TRBD2 (6 bases each). Germline-derived CDR1 and CDR2 are MGHDK and SYGVNS. This CDR3 contains 16 residues. Trimming removed 3 bases from V and 3 bases from J, with 18 bases in between. CDR3 in amino acids: CASSEGGVGQFYEQYF. The CDR3 DNA is TGTGCCAGCAGTGAGGGGGGCGTTGGGCAGTTCTACGAGCAGTACTTC.

This clone was seen just once. This sequence joins TRBV11-1 and TRBJ2-1, with a tentative D call TRBD2 (5 bases). The CDR3 loop spans 13 amino acids. CDR1 is SGHAT and CDR2 is FQDESV in the germline V gene (reference sequence). Between the trimmed V and J ends, which lost 7 bases and 8 bases, there was a span of 15 bases. CDR3 in amino acids: CASNRGIDHEQFF. The CDR3 bases are TGTGCCAGCAACCGGGGTATAGATCATGAGCAGTTCTTC.

This clone was recorded once. The V gene is TRBV5-1, the J gene TRBJ2-2; TRBD1 matches at 7 bases. Trimming took 5 bases from V and 6 from J; bases not matched to a gene: 4. This CDR3 region has 13 residues. CDR1 SGHRS and CDR2 YFSETQ come from the germline V gene. The CDR3 here is CASRTGLAGELFF. In DNA, the CDR3 is TGCGCCAGCAGGACAGGGCTAGCCGGGGAGCTGTTTTTT.

The CDR3: CASSPSGGEPSYNEQFF. The CDR3 DNA reads TGTGCCAGCAGCCCCTCCGGGGGGGAACCTTCCTACAATGAGCAGTTCTTC. The V gene is TRBV11-2, the J gene TRBJ2-1, with 8 bases identical to TRBD2. The V and J ends lost 5 bases and 1 base, in that order; junction bases with no gene match: 10. The CDR3 extends over 17 amino acids. From germline, CDR1 is SGHAT and CDR2 FQNNGV.

The chain links TRBV7-3 to TRBJ2-1, with 7 bases identical to TRBD1. The junction had 5 bases not matched to a gene; V was cut back by 5 bases and J by 10 bases. This CDR3 is built from 12 residues. The V gene's germline CDR1 is SGHTA and CDR2 FQGTGA. The CDR3 loop is CASSTGVGEQFF. In nucleotides, the CDR3 is TGTGCCAGCAGCACAGGGGTGGGAGAGCAGTTCTTC.

This sequence joins TRBV20-1 and TRBJ2-5; D possibly corresponds to TRBD1 (5 bases). TRBJ2-7 matches the DNA end more closely, so the J call is doubtful. CDR3 size: 11 residues. Per the germline V gene, CDR1 is DFQATT and CDR2 is SNEGSKA (reference sequence). The CDR3 is CSAFGHGEQYF. In DNA form, the CDR3 reads TGCAGTGCTTTTGGACACGGCGAGCAGTACTTC.

The V gene is TRBV11-2, the J gene TRBJ2-3; 7 bases agree with TRBD2. V trimming: 2 bases; J trimming: 2 bases; junction bases outside the gene matches: 10. Per germline, CDR1 SGHAT and CDR2 FQNNGV. This CDR3 has 17 residues. The CDR3 bases are TGTGCCAGCAGCTTAAGGAGGCTAGCGGTATACACAGATACGCAGTATTTT. It codes for CASSLRRLAVYTDTQYF.

This chain connects TRBV18 to TRBJ2-1; D might be TRBD2 (5 bases). The CDR3 is made up of 15 amino acids. Trimming left V 6 bases short and J 0 bases short, with 12 bases between. CDR1 KGHSH and CDR2 LQKENI come from the germline V gene. CDR3 protein: CASSSAENSYNEQFF. The DNA for the CDR3 is TGTGCCAGCTCCTCAGCGGAAAACTCCTACAATGAGCAGTTCTTC.

The chain has TRBV7-9 and TRBJ2-2; D is unresolved. The germline gives CDR1 SEHNR, CDR2 FQNEAQ (reference sequence). The CDR3 sequence is 16 residues long. V dropped 0 bases and J dropped 3 bases, with 11 bases sitting between them. The CDR3 DNA follows: TGTGCCAGCAGCTTAGCGTTGAGAACAGACACCGGGGAGCTGTTTTTT. Amino acid sequence: CASSLALRTDTGELFF.

This clone came up a few times. The V and J genes are TRBV6-1 and TRBJ2-6, with a possible D match to TRBD1 (6 bases). This CDR3 is 16 amino acids long. CDR1 MNHNS and CDR2 SASEGT come from the germline V gene. Trimming left V 2 bases short and J 2 bases short, with 10 bases between. The CDR3 nucleotides are TGTGCCAGCAGTGAACTGGCAGGGGCTGGGGCCAACGTCCTGACTTTC. The encoded protein is CASSELAGAGANVLTF.

This clone was counted once. This chain connects TRBV5-4 to TRBJ2-1; D call uncertain. The CDR3 is 15 amino acids. Deletions cut 3 bases from V and 7 bases from J, with 17 bases between. Germline V lookup: CDR1 SGHNT, CDR2 YYREEE (reference sequence). CDR3 in DNA: TGTGCCAGCAGCTCGAAGAGCGAACAAGGGAATGAGCAGTTCTTC. Its protein product is CASSSKSEQGNEQFF.

V and J are TRBV7-2 and TRBJ2-3; D is possibly TRBD2 (5 bases). The V and J ends lost 6 bases and 0 bases respectively, with 7 bases between them. Germline V gene data show CDR1 as SGHTA and CDR2 as FQGNSA. The CDR3 has 13 amino acids. CDR3 nucleotides: TGTGCCAGCAGACTAGGGAGCACAGATACGCAGTATTTT. Amino acid sequence: CASRLGSTDTQYF.

This clone has just one count. This chain joins TRBV5-6 and TRBJ1-5, with D uncertain. Germline V lookup: CDR1 SGHDT, CDR2 YYEEEE. The length of the CDR3 is 14 residues. V lost 0 bases and J lost 4, with 8 bases in between. The CDR3 DNA is TGTGCCAGCAGCTTGGGGGGTTCTAATCAGCCCCAGCATTTT. This sequence encodes CASSLGGSNQPQHF.

CDR3 sequence (DNA): TGTGCCAGCAGCCTCAGACGCAGCACAGATACGCAGTATTTT. The encoded protein is CASSLRRSTDTQYF. This chain links TRBV11-2 with TRBJ2-3; D remains ambiguous. The V and J ends lost 5 bases and 0 bases respectively, with 9 bases between them. Per germline, CDR1 SGHAT and CDR2 FQNNGV. CDR3 size: 14 residues.

The chain has TRBV30 and TRBJ2-6, with a tentative D call TRBD1 (5 bases). Per germline, CDR1 GTSNPN and CDR2 SVGIG (reference sequence). Trimming pared 1 base from V and 0 bases from J, leaving 13 bases between. The CDR3 contains 17 residues. CDR3 loop: CAWSGNRFFSGANVLTF. For the CDR3, the DNA is TGTGCCTGGAGTGGAAACAGGTTCTTCTCTGGGGCCAACGTCCTGACTTTC. The full variable domain, with the rest looked up from reference TRBV30 and TRBJ2-6, is SQTIHQWPATLVQPVGSPLSLECTVEGTSNPNLYWYRQAAGRGLQLLFYSVGIGQISSEVPQNLSASRPQDRQFILSSKKLLLSDSGFYLCAWSGNRFFSGANVLTFGAGSRLTVL.

The J gene is TRBJ1-5, the V gene TRBV11-2, with 7 nucleotides matching TRBD1. Per the germline V gene, CDR1 is SGHAT and CDR2 is FQNNGV. This CDR3 is 15 amino acids long. V trimming: 3 bases; J trimming: 7 bases; junction bases outside the gene matches: 9. The CDR3 spells CASSFTQGNIQPQHF. DNA of the CDR3: TGTGCCAGCAGCTTTACACAGGGGAATATCCAGCCCCAGCATTTT. Full variable domain (rest looked up from reference TRBV11-2 and TRBJ1-5): EAGVAQSPRYKIIEKRQSVAFWCNPISGHATLYWYQQILGQGPKLLIQFQNNGVVDDSQLPKDRFSAERLKGVDSTLKIQPAKLEDSAVYLCASSFTQGNIQPQHFGDGTRLSIL.

The chain carries TRBV30 and TRBJ2-1; 12 bases line up with TRBD2. CDR1 GTSNPN and CDR2 SVGIG come from the germline V gene (reference sequence). V shed 2 bases, J shed 8 bases, and the junction held 13 bases outside the gene matches. This CDR3 region has 17 residues. CDR3 amino acids: CAWSPIPLAGGPDEQFF. In DNA form, the CDR3 reads TGTGCCTGGAGTCCCATCCCCCTAGCGGGAGGGCCTGATGAGCAGTTCTTC.

The J gene is TRBJ1-2, the V gene TRBV7-9; 8 bases agree with TRBD1. This CDR3 comprises 17 residues. The ends lost 0 bases at V and 6 bases at J; junction bases unmatched: 12. Germline lookup yields CDR1 SEHNR and CDR2 FQNEAQ (reference sequence). CDR3 loop: CASSLAFAGGIQDGYTF. Written as DNA, the CDR3 is TGTGCCAGCAGCTTAGCCTTTGCAGGGGGCATTCAGGATGGCTACACCTTC.

The rearrangement joins TRBV4-1 to TRBJ1-5; D is unclear. The CDR3 consists of 16 residues. CDR1 is MGHRA and CDR2 is YSYEKL in the germline V gene. Trimming shortened V by 0 bases and J by 9 bases, and 18 bases separated the two germline ends. This CDR3 is CASSQDFFGLAGPQHF. In DNA form, the CDR3 reads TGCGCCAGCAGCCAAGATTTTTTCGGTCTAGCGGGGCCCCAGCATTTT.

V gene TRBV30 combines with J gene TRBJ2-4, with D possibly being TRBD1 or TRBD2 (5 bases each). This CDR3 region has 14 residues. V was cut by 0 bases and J by 6 bases, with 12 bases left in between. The germline gives CDR1 GTSNPN, CDR2 SVGIG (reference sequence). The CDR3 spells CAWSVLGVVNIQYF. The CDR3 nucleotides read TGTGCCTGGAGTGTACTGGGGGTTGTAAACATTCAGTACTTC.